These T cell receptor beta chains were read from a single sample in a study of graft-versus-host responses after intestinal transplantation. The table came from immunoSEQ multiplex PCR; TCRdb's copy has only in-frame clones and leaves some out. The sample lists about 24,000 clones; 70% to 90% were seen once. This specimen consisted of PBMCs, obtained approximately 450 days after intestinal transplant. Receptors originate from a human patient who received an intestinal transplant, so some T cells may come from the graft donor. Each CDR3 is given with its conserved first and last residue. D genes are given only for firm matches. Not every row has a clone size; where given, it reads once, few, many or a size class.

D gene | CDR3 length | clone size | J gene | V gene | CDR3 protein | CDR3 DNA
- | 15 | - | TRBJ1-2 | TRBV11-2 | CASSLGRVLPYGYTF | TGTGCCAGCAGCCTAGGACGGGTACTTCCCTATGGCTACACCTTC
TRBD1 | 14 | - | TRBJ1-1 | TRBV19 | CASKGQVMNTEAFF | TGTGCCAGTAAGGGACAGGTCATGAACACTGAAGCTTTCTTT
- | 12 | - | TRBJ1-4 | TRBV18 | CASSHKTEKLFF | TGTGCCAGCTCTCATAAGACAGAAAAACTGTTTTTT
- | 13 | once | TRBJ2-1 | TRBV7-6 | CASSPGLRNEQFF | TGTGCCAGCAGCCCAGGACTCAGAAATGAGCAGTTCTTC
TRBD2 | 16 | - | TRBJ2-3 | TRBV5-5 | CASRPQLAGPTDTQYF | TGTGCCAGCAGACCTCAACTAGCGGGCCCCACAGATACGCAGTATTTT
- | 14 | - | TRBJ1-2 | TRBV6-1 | CASSRGLGNYGYTF | TGTGCCAGCAGTCGGGGGCTCGGGAACTATGGCTACACCTTC
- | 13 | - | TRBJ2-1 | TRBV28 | CASSLLGLGEQFF | TGTGCCAGCAGTTTATTAGGTTTGGGTGAGCAGTTCTTC
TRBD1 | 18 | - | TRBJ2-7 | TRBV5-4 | CASSQSGTGGFVAYEQYF | TGTGCCAGCAGCCAGTCCGGGACAGGAGGGTTCGTCGCCTACGAGCAGTACTTC
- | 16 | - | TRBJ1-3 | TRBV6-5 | CASSYSIGGSGNTIYF | TGTGCCAGCAGTTACTCGATAGGGGGGTCTGGAAACACCATATATTTT
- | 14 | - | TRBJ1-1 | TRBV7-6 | CASSLGGGYTEAFF | TGTGCCAGCAGCTTAGGAGGGGGGTACACTGAAGCTTTCTTT
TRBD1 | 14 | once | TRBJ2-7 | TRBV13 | CASSLYRGAYEQYF | TGTGCCAGCAGCTTATACAGGGGAGCCTACGAGCAGTACTTC
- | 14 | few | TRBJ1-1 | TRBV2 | CASSGPYRNTEAFF | TGTGCCAGCAGTGGACCCTACAGGAACACTGAAGCTTTCTTT
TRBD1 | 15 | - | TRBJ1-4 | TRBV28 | CASSPPGGGNEKLFF | TGTGCCAGCAGTCCACCAGGGGGAGGAAATGAAAAACTGTTTTTT
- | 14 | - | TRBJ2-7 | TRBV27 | CASSLYFEVYEQYF | TGTGCCAGCAGTTTATATTTTGAGGTCTACGAGCAGTACTTC
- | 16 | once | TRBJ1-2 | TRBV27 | CASSLEVSHTNYGYTF | TGTGCCAGCAGTTTAGAGGTCAGCCACACTAACTATGGCTACACCTTC
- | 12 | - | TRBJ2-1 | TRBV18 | CASSLLAGEQFF | TGTGCCAGCTCACTGTTAGCAGGCGAGCAGTTCTTC
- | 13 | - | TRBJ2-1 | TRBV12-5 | CASTSREPNEQFF | TGTGCTAGTACCTCCCGGGAGCCCAATGAGCAGTTCTTC
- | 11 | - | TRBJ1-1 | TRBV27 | CASSMGTEAFF | TGTGCCAGCAGTATGGGGACTGAAGCTTTCTTT
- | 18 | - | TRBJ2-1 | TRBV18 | CASSPTPGWGKSYNEQFF | TGTGCCAGCTCTCCAACCCCGGGATGGGGGAAGTCCTACAATGAGCAGTTCTTC
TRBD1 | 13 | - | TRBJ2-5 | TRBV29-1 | CSARQGEGETQYF | TGCAGCGCCCGACAGGGAGAGGGGGAGACCCAGTACTTC
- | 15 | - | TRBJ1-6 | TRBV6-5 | CASSTTGGYNSPLHF | TGTGCCAGCAGTACGACCGGGGGTTATAATTCACCCCTCCACTTT
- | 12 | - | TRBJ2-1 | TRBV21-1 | CASSKSGGEQFF | TGTGCCAGCAGCAAGTCAGGGGGGGAGCAGTTCTTC
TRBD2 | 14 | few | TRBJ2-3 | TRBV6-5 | CASSGAGGGDTQYF | TGTGCCAGCAGTGGGGCGGGAGGAGGGGATACGCAGTATTTT
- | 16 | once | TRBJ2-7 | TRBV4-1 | CASSQEGLIGTYEQYF | TGCGCCAGCAGCCAAGAGGGCCTTATCGGAACCTACGAGCAGTACTTC
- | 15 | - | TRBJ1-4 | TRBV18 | CASSRAGERNEKLFF | TGTGCCAGCTCCCGCGCGGGGGAGAGGAATGAAAAACTGTTTTTT
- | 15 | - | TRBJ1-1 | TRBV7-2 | CASSLAVVSNTEAFF | TGTGCCAGCAGCTTAGCGGTGGTTTCGAACACTGAAGCTTTCTTC
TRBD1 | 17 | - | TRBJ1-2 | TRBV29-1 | CSVVGEPGTAINYGYTF | TGCAGCGTTGTAGGGGAGCCGGGGACAGCGATTAACTATGGCTACACCTTC
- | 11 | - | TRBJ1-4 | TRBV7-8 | CASSSTEELFF | TGTGCCAGCAGCTCGACAGAGGAACTGTTTTTT
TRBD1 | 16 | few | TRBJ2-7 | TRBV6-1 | CASSERSGTGGYEQYF | TGTGCCAGCAGTGAAAGGTCCGGGACAGGGGGCTACGAGCAGTACTTC
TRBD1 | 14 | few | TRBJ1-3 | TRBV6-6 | CASRATGGGNTIYF | TGTGCCAGCAGAGCGACAGGGGGAGGAAACACCATATATTTT
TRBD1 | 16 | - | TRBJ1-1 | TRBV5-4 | CASTLDPRGRSTEAFF | TGTGCCAGCACCCTTGACCCCAGGGGGAGGAGCACTGAAGCTTTCTTT
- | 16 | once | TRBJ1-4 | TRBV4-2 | CASSQGPDRYNEKLFF | TGTGCCAGCAGCCAAGGTCCCGACAGATATAATGAAAAACTGTTTTTT
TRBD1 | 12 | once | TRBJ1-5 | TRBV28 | CASMTGVGPQHF | TGTGCCAGTATGACAGGGGTAGGGCCCCAGCATTTT
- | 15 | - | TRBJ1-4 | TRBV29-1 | CSVGILRGGNEKLFF | TGCAGCGTTGGAATTCTTAGGGGGGGTAATGAAAAACTGTTTTTT
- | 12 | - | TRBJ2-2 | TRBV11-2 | CASSLKGGELFF | TGTGCCAGCAGCTTAAAGGGCGGGGAGCTGTTTTTT
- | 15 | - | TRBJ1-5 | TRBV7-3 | CASSLSGGGNQPQHF | TGTGCCAGCAGCCTAAGCGGGGGAGGGAATCAGCCCCAGCATTTT
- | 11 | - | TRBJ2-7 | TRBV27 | CASSDLTEQYF | TGTGCCAGCAGTGACCTTACTGAGCAGTACTTC
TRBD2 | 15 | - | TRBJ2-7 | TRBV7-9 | CASSLGTSGTYEQYF | TGTGCCAGCAGCTTAGGCACTAGCGGTACCTACGAGCAGTACTTC
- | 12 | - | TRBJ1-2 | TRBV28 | CASRTVRGGYTF | TGTGCCAGCAGGACAGTTCGGGGTGGCTACACCTTC